The 26 T cell receptor beta chains below come from one sample, sequenced in a study of T cells in localized non-small cell lung cancer. Method: immunoSEQ multiplex PCR; TCRdb's copy keeps in-frame clones and lacks some. The repertoire holds around 12,000 clones, with approximately 30% as singletons. The sequencing here drew on lung tumor tissue, taken before any cancer treatment. The source is a female donor older than 55 with stage I lung adenocarcinoma.

This clone counts as medium-sized. At one end the junction does not follow the germline gene, possibly because of a read error. The rearrangement joins TRBV6-8 to TRBJ2-6; either TRBD1 or TRBD2 may fit D (5 bases each). The germline gives CDR1 MNHGY, CDR2 SAAAGT. CDR3 length: 12 amino acids. Here the CDR3 reads CAISDLGDVLTF. The CDR3 DNA is TGTGCCATCAGTGACTTGGGGGACGTCCTGACTTTC.

The V and J genes are TRBV18 and TRBJ1-1; D is uncertain. Looked up from germline, CDR1 is KGHSH and CDR2 is LQKENI. This CDR3 is built from 15 residues. With 2 bases removed from V and 1 base from J, the gap between germline ends came to 11 bases. In DNA, the CDR3 is TGTGCCAGCTCACCAAACCAGGAACCGAACACTGAAGCTTTCTTT. Protein sequence: CASSPNQEPNTEAFF.

CDR3 sequence reads: CASSITGSNQPQHF. CDR3 bases: TGTGCCAGTAGTATAACAGGGAGCAATCAGCCCCAGCATTTT. The chain combines TRBV19 with TRBJ1-5; D perhaps matches TRBD1 (6 bases). Looked up from germline, CDR1 is LNHDA and CDR2 is SQIVND (reference sequence). There are 14 residues in the CDR3. The V end lost 2 bases, the J end lost 1 base, and 6 bases lay between the germline ends.

The table lists this clone with a few counts. Other DNA sequences within the sample encode an identical CDR3. V gene TRBV9 combines with J gene TRBJ2-3; 7 bases match TRBD2. The V segment lost 4 bases and the J segment 5 bases; nucleotides outside the gene matches: 7. The CDR3 covers 14 residues. Germline CDR1 is SGDLS and CDR2 is YYNGEE. Here the CDR3 reads CASSTSGRGDTQYF. CDR3 bases: TGTGCCAGCAGCACTTCAGGGAGGGGAGATACGCAGTATTTT.

CDR3 sequence: CASSIRREGRDTQYF. CDR3 nucleotide sequence: TGTGCCAGTAGTATTCGGCGGGAGGGCCGAGATACGCAGTATTTT. The J gene is TRBJ2-3, the V gene TRBV19; 9 nucleotides align to TRBD2. With 3 bases clipped from V and 5 bases from J, the junction kept 6 bases outside the gene matches. Germline values: CDR1 LNHDA, CDR2 SQIVND (reference sequence). The CDR3 is 15 amino acids.

This clone was observed many times. J is TRBJ1-1 and V is TRBV6-8; D call uncertain. The length of the CDR3 is 16 residues. Per germline, CDR1 MNHGY and CDR2 SAAAGT. Trimming pared 2 bases from V and 4 bases from J, leaving 17 bases between. CDR3 sequence: CASSYPFNRGTTEAFF. The CDR3 coding sequence is TGTGCCAGCAGTTACCCCTTCAACCGAGGTACCACTGAAGCTTTCTTT.

The chain is built from TRBV18 and TRBJ2-7; 8 bases map to TRBD1. The trim removed 0 bases at V and 3 bases at J, leaving 4 bases unmatched. The CDR3 runs to 15 residues. Per the germline V gene, CDR1 is KGHSH and CDR2 is LQKENI. The CDR3 loop reads CASSPPGQAGYEQYF. The CDR3 region has the DNA TGTGCCAGCTCACCACCGGGACAGGCGGGCTACGAGCAGTACTTC.

V usage is TRBV18 and J usage is TRBJ1-2; the D is unclear. The CDR3 contains 14 residues. Germline V gene data show CDR1 as KGHSH and CDR2 as LQKENI. Trimming stripped 3 bases from V and 6 bases from J, with 14 bases between. This CDR3 reads CASSPLTPRDGYTF. DNA for the CDR3: TGTGCCAGCTCACCCCTGACTCCGAGGGATGGCTACACCTTC.

Written as DNA, the CDR3 is TGTGCCAGCTCACCGGGTTTGGGGAGTGGAAACACCATATATTTT. This translates into CASSPGLGSGNTIYF. The V gene is TRBV18, the J gene TRBJ1-3, with no clear D. Germline CDR1 KGHSH, CDR2 LQKENI. Trimming took off 3 bases at V and 3 bases at J, with 12 bases between the two ends. The CDR3 loop spans 15 amino acids.

This chain joins TRBV19 and TRBJ1-3; 9 positions match TRBD1. V dropped 4 bases and J dropped 3; count of bases not matched to a gene: 7. Germline values: CDR1 LNHDA, CDR2 SQIVND (reference sequence). The CDR3 spans 16 residues. CDR3 sequence reads: CASSTNRGQSGNTIYF. CDR3 nucleotides: TGTGCCAGTAGTACTAACAGGGGGCAGAGTGGAAACACCATATATTTT.

A few counts support this clone. The rearrangement joins TRBV29-1 to TRBJ1-5, with D maybe TRBD1 (6 bases). The germline V and J ends were trimmed by 7 bases and 3 bases, with 13 bases remaining between them. Germline CDR1 and CDR2: SQVTM and ANQGSEA. CDR3 length: 13 residues. The CDR3 nucleotides read TGCAGCGCCCGGGACAACCACAATCAGCCCCAGCATTTT. The encoded protein is CSARDNHNQPQHF.

The rearrangement joins TRBV18 to TRBJ1-1; 9 bases fit TRBD1. The junction had 7 bases not matched to a gene; V was cut back by 5 bases and J by 3 bases. Germline CDR1 is KGHSH and CDR2 is LQKENI. This CDR3 spans 15 amino acids. DNA of the CDR3: TGTGCCAGCTCAGGGCCGGGACAGGGAGACACTGAAGCTTTCTTT. It yields the protein CASSGPGQGDTEAFF.

In nucleotides, the CDR3 is TGCGCCAGCAGCCAACTAGCGGGAAGTGGTGCGGATACGCAGTATTTT. This codes for CASSQLAGSGADTQYF. The V call is TRBV4-1, the J call TRBJ2-3; 9 bases are shared with TRBD2. CDR1 is MGHRA, CDR2 YSYEKL, per germline. The CDR3 is 16 residues long. Unmatched junction bases numbered 9, after V lost 2 bases and J lost 6 bases.

The sample holds one count of this clone. J is TRBJ1-5 and V is TRBV15, with no clear D. Germline-derived CDR1 and CDR2 are LNHNV and YYDKDF (reference sequence). The CDR3 spans 15 residues. Trimming took off 0 bases at V and 2 bases at J, with 8 bases between the two ends. CDR3 DNA: TGTGCCACCAGCAGAGATCGGTACGGCAATCAGCCCCAGCATTTT. Encoded protein: CATSRDRYGNQPQHF.

The chain uses TRBV12-5 and TRBJ2-1; D not resolved. Germline V gene sequence: CDR1 LGHNT, CDR2 FRNRAP. The CDR3 covers 12 residues. The V end lost 7 bases, the J end lost 3 bases, and 7 bases lay between the germline ends. The CDR3 loop reads CASAPDYNEQFF. CDR3 DNA sequence: TGTGCTAGTGCCCCTGACTACAATGAGCAGTTCTTC.

CDR3 bases: TGTGCCAGCAGCCTGGGGACAGTAAATTCTCGTGGAAAACTGTTTTTT. It is translated as CASSLGTVNSRGKLFF. The rearrangement uses TRBV11-3 and TRBJ1-4; 7 nucleotides match TRBD1. The CDR3 length is 16 residues. CDR1 SGHNT and CDR2 YENEEA come from the germline V gene. V gave up 5 bases and J gave up 10 bases; unmatched junction bases: 16.

This clone was counted at least ten times. J is TRBJ1-2 and V is TRBV9; possibly TRBD1 for D (5 bases). Deletions cut 0 bases from V and 4 bases from J, with 10 bases between. Germline values: CDR1 SGDLS, CDR2 YYNGEE. This CDR3 is 14 amino acids long. The CDR3 region is CASSVAAGLYGYTF. The DNA of the CDR3 is TGTGCCAGCAGCGTAGCGGCAGGGCTCTATGGCTACACCTTC.

The V and J genes are TRBV9 and TRBJ2-4; perhaps TRBD1 as D (6 bases). Germline loops: CDR1 SGDLS, CDR2 YYNGEE. The ends were cut back, 3 bases at V and 0 bases at J, with 10 bases in the middle. The CDR3 consists of 15 residues. The CDR3 nucleotides are TGTGCCAGCAGCGAACAGGGTTTAGCCAAAAACATTCAGTACTTC. Translation: CASSEQGLAKNIQYF.

The chain links TRBV10-2 to TRBJ2-1, with 12 bases that match TRBD2. The CDR3 length is 17 residues. V gave up 9 bases and J gave up 3 bases; unmatched junction bases: 12. Germline-derived CDR1 and CDR2 are WSHSY and SAAADI. CDR3 nucleotide sequence: TGCGCCAGTAGCAAACTAGCGGGGGGTCAGTTCTACAATGAGCAGTTCTTC. It yields the protein CASSKLAGGQFYNEQFF.

J is TRBJ1-1 and V is TRBV19; D remains ambiguous. Trimming left V 10 bases short and J 0 bases short, with 9 bases between. The germline V gene encodes CDR1 LNHDA and CDR2 SQIVND (reference sequence). CDR3 length: 12 amino acids. CDR3 amino acids: CAILGMNTEAFF. In DNA, the CDR3 is TGTGCCATTCTGGGGATGAACACTGAAGCTTTCTTT.

V and J are TRBV30 and TRBJ2-1; 11 bases align to TRBD2. Trimming removed 4 bases from V and 5 bases from J; junction bases left unmatched: 4. The CDR3 loop spans 14 amino acids. Germline-derived CDR1 and CDR2 are GTSNPN and SVGIG (reference sequence). The CDR3 bases are TGTGCCTGGATGACTAGCGGGACAAACAATGAGCAGTTCTTC. This sequence encodes CAWMTSGTNNEQFF.

This clone was detected a few times. CDR3 residues: CASSSRTAITGNTIYF. CDR3 nucleotides: TGTGCCAGCAGCAGTAGGACAGCGATAACTGGAAACACCATATATTTT. V and J are TRBV11-3 and TRBJ1-3, with a possible D match to TRBD1 (6 bases). Looked up from germline, CDR1 is SGHNT and CDR2 is YENEEA. The germline V and J ends were trimmed by 5 bases and 2 bases, with 16 bases remaining between them. The CDR3 covers 16 residues.

The chain combines TRBV12-2 with TRBJ1-4; TRBD1 is taken as the D call from the table, unchecked against the DNA. TRBV12-2 is labeled a pseudogene. The CDR3 has 14 residues. The CDR3 DNA follows: TGTGCCAGTGGACAGGGGGAAGCTAATGAAAAACTGTTTTTT. Its translation is CASGQGEANEKLFF.

The chain joins TRBV28 to TRBJ1-4; 7 bases are a match to TRBD1. Germline trimming cut 3 bases from V and 8 bases from J; bases unmatched to any gene: 0. Germline values: CDR1 MDHEN, CDR2 SYDVKM. The CDR3 contains 12 residues. CDR3 in DNA: TGTGCCAGCAGTTTCAGGGGGGAAAAACTGTTTTTT. Residues: CASSFRGEKLFF.

The chain combines TRBV6-8 with TRBJ1-1; a possible D gene is TRBD1 (5 bases). Between the trimmed V and J ends, which lost 3 bases and 6 bases, there was a span of 17 bases. The germline gives CDR1 MNHGY, CDR2 SAAAGT. CDR3 length: 15 amino acids. The CDR3 DNA reads TGTGCCAGCAGTTATCCGCCAGGGTCAGGCTCTGAAGCTTTCTTT. It is translated as CASSYPPGSGSEAFF.

The V and J genes are TRBV6-8 and TRBJ1-2; weak D call: TRBD1 (5 bases). V was pared by 2 bases and J by 6 bases, with 7 bases between. CDR1 MNHGY and CDR2 SAAAGT come from the germline V gene. The CDR3 length is 12 residues. The CDR3 DNA follows: TGTGCCAGCAGTTACGGGACGGATGGCTACACCTTC. As protein: CASSYGTDGYTF.